The entry below describes one T cell receptor (beta chain). Its antigen is as yet unknown. This entry comes from a study of shared clonotypes between healthy human individuals. Each subset's genomic DNA was split evenly across several immunoSEQ plates. The protocol was immunoSEQ multiplex PCR, while the TCRdb copy is restricted to in-frame clones and leaves out a portion. The sample carries some 630,000 clones, 95% to 96% recorded once. As defined, naive CD8 cells were CD45RO-negative and positively selected for CCR7, with terminally differentiated effector memory CD45RA+ cells excluded. Overall study findings and caveats: All-four-donor shared clonotypes had higher generation probabilities than non-shared clonotypes did.

This CDR3 region has 14 residues. Germline-derived CDR1 and CDR2 are MNHEY and SVGAGI. Trimming at V came to 4 bases and at J to 2 bases, leaving 5 bases not matched to a gene. The rearrangement links TRBV6-5 to TRBJ2-7; 7 positions agree with TRBD1. The sequencing sample was made of naive CD8+ T cells sorted from blood. This sequence was found in a woman aged 25 to 45 in good health. CDR3 in amino acids: CASSFRDSPYEQYF. For the CDR3, the DNA is TGTGCCAGCAGTTTCCGGGACAGCCCCTACGAGCAGTACTTC.